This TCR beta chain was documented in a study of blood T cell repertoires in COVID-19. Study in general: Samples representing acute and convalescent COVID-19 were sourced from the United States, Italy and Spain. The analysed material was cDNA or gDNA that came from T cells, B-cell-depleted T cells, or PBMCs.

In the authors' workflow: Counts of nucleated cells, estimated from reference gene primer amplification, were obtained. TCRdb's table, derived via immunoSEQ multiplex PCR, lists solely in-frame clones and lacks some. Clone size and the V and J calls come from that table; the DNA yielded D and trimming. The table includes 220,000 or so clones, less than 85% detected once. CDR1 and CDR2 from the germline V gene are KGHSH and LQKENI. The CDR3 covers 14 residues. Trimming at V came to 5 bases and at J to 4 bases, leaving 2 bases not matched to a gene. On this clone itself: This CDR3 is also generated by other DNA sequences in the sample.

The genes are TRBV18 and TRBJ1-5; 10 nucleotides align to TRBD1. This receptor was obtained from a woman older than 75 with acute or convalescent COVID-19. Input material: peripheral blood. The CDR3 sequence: CASSRDRGNQPQHF. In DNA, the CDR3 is TGTGCCAGCTCAAGGGACAGGGGTAATCAGCCCCAGCATTTT.